The present T cell receptor (beta chain) was sequenced within a study of neoadjuvant anti-PD-1 for oral cavity cancer. General study results and limits: After neoadjuvant nivolumab, PBMC T cell clonality was significantly higher in non-responders than responders.

In the case of this clone: Its antigen remains unknown.

Described time point: after neoadjuvant nivolumab, at surgical resection. Data came from immunoSEQ multiplex PCR; TCRdb stores just in-frame clones and leaves some out. The repertoire holds just over 65,000 clones, 70% to 90% seen once, with approximately 3.6% in the top ten. The sequence derives from a person between 35 and 79 years old with oral cavity squamous cell carcinoma. The source material was PBMCs, sampled after nivolumab (anti-PD-1) treatment.

CDR3: CASSVEGASNYGYTF. The CDR3 DNA follows: TGTGCCAGCAGCGTAGAAGGGGCGTCTAACTATGGCTACACCTTC. The chain combines TRBV9 with TRBJ1-2, with a weak D call TRBD1 (5 bases). CDR3 length equals 15 residues. Germline values: CDR1 SGDLS, CDR2 YYNGEE. Trimming cost V 0 bases and J 0 bases, with 9 bases left between them. Full variable domain (remainder filled in from reference TRBV9 and TRBJ1-2): DSGVTQTPKHLITATGQRVTLRCSPRSGDLSVYWYQQSLDQGLQFLIQYYNGEERAKGNILERFSAQQFPDLHSELNLSSLELGDSALYFCASSVEGASNYGYTFGSGTRLTVV.